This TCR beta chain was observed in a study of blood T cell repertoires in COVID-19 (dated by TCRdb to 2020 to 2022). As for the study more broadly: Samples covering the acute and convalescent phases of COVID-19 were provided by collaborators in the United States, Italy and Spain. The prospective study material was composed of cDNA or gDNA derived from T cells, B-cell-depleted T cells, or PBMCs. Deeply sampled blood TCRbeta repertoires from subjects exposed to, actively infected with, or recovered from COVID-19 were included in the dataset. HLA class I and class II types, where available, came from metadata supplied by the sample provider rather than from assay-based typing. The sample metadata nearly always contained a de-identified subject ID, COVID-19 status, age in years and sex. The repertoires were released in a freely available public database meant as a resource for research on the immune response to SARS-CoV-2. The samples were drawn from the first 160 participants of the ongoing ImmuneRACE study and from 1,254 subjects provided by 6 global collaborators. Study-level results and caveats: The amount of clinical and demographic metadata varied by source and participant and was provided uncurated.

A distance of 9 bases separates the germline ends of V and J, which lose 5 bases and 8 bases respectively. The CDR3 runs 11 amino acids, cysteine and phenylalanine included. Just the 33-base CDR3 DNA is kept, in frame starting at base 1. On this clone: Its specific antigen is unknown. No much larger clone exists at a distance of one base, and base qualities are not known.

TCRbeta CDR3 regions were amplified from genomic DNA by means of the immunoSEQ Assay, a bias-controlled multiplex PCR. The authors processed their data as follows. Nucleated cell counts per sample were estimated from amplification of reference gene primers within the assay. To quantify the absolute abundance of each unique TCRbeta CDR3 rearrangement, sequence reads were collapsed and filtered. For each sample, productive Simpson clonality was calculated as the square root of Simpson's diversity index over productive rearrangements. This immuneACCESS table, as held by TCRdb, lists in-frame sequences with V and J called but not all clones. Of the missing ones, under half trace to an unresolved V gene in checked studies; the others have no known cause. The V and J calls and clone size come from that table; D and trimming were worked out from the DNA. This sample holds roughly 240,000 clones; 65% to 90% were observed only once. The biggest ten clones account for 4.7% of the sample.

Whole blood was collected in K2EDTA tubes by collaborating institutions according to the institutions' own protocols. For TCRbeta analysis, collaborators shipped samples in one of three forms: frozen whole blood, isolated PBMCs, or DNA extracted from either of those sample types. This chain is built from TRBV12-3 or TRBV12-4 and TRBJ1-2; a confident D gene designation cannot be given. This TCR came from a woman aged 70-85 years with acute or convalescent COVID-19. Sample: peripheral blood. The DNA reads TGTGCCAGCAGTCGGGGTGGGGGCTACACCTTC. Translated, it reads CASSRGGGYTF.